A single sample is the source of the 8 T cell receptor beta chains below, sequenced in a study of CD8 T cells in Susac syndrome. About 0.5 to 1 ug RNA was reverse transcribed with random hexamers. Via MiXCR, TCRdb re-called the immunoSEQ multiplex PCR reads, giving one row per CDR3 protein. The table records hundreds of thousands of distinct CDR3 sequences, around 93% of them present only once. Sequenced input: CD4+ T cells from PBMCs. The source is a human donor with Susac syndrome.

V and J are TRBV28 and TRBJ1-2, with TRBD1 identical over 7 bases. CDR3 length: 13 amino acids. J gave up 4 bases and V 8 bases, and 7 bases lay outside the gene matches. Germline CDR1 is MDHEN and CDR2 is SYDVKM. The CDR3 DNA is TGTGCCAGCCGCACCCAGGGGGTCTATGGCTACACCTTC. Amino acids: CASRTQGVYGYTF.

The rearrangement uses TRBV14 and TRBJ1-1; D ambiguous. V shed 4 bases and J shed 0 bases, with 6 bases lying between them. The CDR3 covers 13 residues. The germline V gene has CDR1 SGHDN and CDR2 FVKESK. The CDR3 DNA is TGTGCCAGCAGCCCTTTTATGAACACTGAAGCTTTCTTT. This codes for CASSPFMNTEAFF.

This CDR3 reads CASGTGPYNSPLHF. The CDR3 nucleotides are TGTGCCAGCGGGACAGGCCCCTATAATTCACCCCTCCACTTT. The chain has TRBV27 and TRBJ1-6; 8 bases fit TRBD1. Germline values: CDR1 MNHEY, CDR2 SMNVEV (reference sequence). After removal of 8 bases from V and 2 bases from J, the junction contained 2 bases not matched to a gene. The CDR3 covers 14 residues.

This clonotype showed up just once. The chain is built from TRBV2 and TRBJ2-3; tentatively, D is TRBD1 (6 bases). The CDR3 consists of 14 residues. Germline CDR1 SNHLY, CDR2 FYNNEI. Between the trimmed V and J ends, which lost 4 bases and 4 bases, there was a span of 12 bases. The DNA of the CDR3 is TGTGCCAGCAGTGGGGCAGGGGTGGCAGATACGCAGTATTTT. Protein: CASSGAGVADTQYF.

The V and J genes are TRBV9 and TRBJ2-5; D is possibly TRBD1 (6 bases). The length of the CDR3 is 16 residues. Germline loops: CDR1 SGDLS, CDR2 YYNGEE. Trimming left V 2 bases short and J 5 bases short, with 19 bases between. CDR3 sequence (DNA): TGTGCCAGCAGCGTTAATCCAGCAACAGGGTTGGAGACCCAGTACTTC. This gives the protein CASSVNPATGLETQYF.

V gene TRBV30 combines with J gene TRBJ1-1, with no clear D. Per germline, CDR1 GTSNPN and CDR2 SVGIG (reference sequence). There are 11 residues in the CDR3. Trimming cost V 2 bases and J 6 bases, with 7 bases left between them. CDR3 amino acids: CAWSRASEAFF. The DNA for the CDR3 is TGTGCCTGGAGTAGGGCGTCTGAAGCTTTCTTT. The variable domain in full, completed from reference TRBV30 and TRBJ1-1, reads SQTIHQWPATLVQPVGSPLSLECTVEGTSNPNLYWYRQAAGRGLQLLFYSVGIGQISSEVPQNLSASRPQDRQFILSSKKLLLSDSGFYLCAWSRASEAFFGQGTRLTVV.

The CDR3 loop is CSVVPGTGANVLTF. CDR3 DNA: TGCAGCGTTGTTCCAGGGACTGGGGCCAACGTCCTGACTTTC. The chain joins TRBV29-1 to TRBJ2-6, with a weak D call TRBD1 (5 bases). Germline values: CDR1 SQVTM, CDR2 ANQGSEA. The CDR3 is 14 amino acids. Trimming cost V 4 bases and J 2 bases, with 9 bases left between them.

V gene TRBV30 combines with J gene TRBJ1-1; D is uncertain. Trimming took 0 bases from V and 4 from J, leaving 12 bases between them. Germline values: CDR1 GTSNPN, CDR2 SVGIG (reference sequence). The CDR3 length is 14 residues. The chain's CDR3 is CAWSVEGKGTEAFF. CDR3 DNA sequence: TGTGCCTGGAGTGTAGAGGGTAAGGGCACTGAAGCTTTCTTT.